This T cell receptor beta chain came from a study of monozygotic twins with inflammatory bowel disease. From roughly 4,000 ng of total RNA, each TCR library was prepared. From the 5' RACE reads, TCRdb lists one entry per CDR3 protein and no DNA. Its listing shows about 93,000 distinct CDR3 sequences. Germline CDR1 is DFQATT and CDR2 is SNEGSKA (reference sequence). The CDR3 is 13 amino acids. The sequencing sample was made of blood. The sequence was obtained from a human donor with ulcerative colitis or Crohn's disease, or a healthy co-twin of an affected twin (not recorded which). V and J are TRBV20-1 and TRBJ1-5; TCRdb picks TRBD1, but there is no DNA to check that call. CDR3 residues: CSARETGGQPQHF.